This T cell receptor (beta chain) was captured by sequencing in a study of blood T cell repertoires in COVID-19. Assay: immunoSEQ multiplex PCR; the TCRdb copy retains only in-frame clones and omits some. The sample consists of about 61,000 clones, 88% of them appearing once. This clone was recorded only once. The length of the CDR3 is 16 residues. V lost 3 bases, J lost 4 bases, and 18 bases lay in between. Germline V gene data show CDR1 as SGHDT and CDR2 as YYEEEE. Sequenced: peripheral blood. This clonotype originated in a woman aged 45-59 years with active or convalescent COVID-19. The V and J genes are TRBV5-6 and TRBJ2-3, with D possibly being TRBD1 (6 bases). In DNA, the CDR3 is TGTGCCAGCAGCTCCCCGGTAGGGGGAAACGCAGATACGCAGTATTTT. Its translation: CASSSPVGGNADTQYF.